These 21 T cell receptor beta chains were sequenced from one sample in a study of shared clonotypes between healthy human individuals. Positive CCR7 selection of CD45RO-negative cells yielded the naive CD8 cells, and terminally differentiated effector memory CD45RA+ cells were excluded. Libraries were prepared by immunoSEQ multiplex PCR; TCRdb keeps only in-frame clonotypes and omits some of them. This sample has 1.5 million to 2.5 million clones, with about 95% found just once. What was sequenced was naive CD8+ T cells sorted from blood. All receptors come from a man between 18 and 35 years old in good health.

On this clone itself: This sample includes further DNA sequences coding for the same CDR3. The chain links TRBV4-1 to TRBJ2-7; maybe TRBD1 (5 bases). Germline V gene data show CDR1 as MGHRA and CDR2 as YSYEKL. The CDR3 is 14 amino acids. Trimming took 1 base from V and 0 from J, leaving 7 bases between them. The CDR3 is CASSQAGNSYEQYF. The DNA for the CDR3 is TGCGCCAGCAGCCAAGCAGGGAACTCCTACGAGCAGTACTTC.

The chain has TRBV9 and TRBJ2-2; 9 nucleotides match TRBD1. CDR1 is SGDLS, CDR2 YYNGEE, per germline. The CDR3 sequence is 17 residues long. V shed 5 bases and J 1 base; nucleotides not matched to a gene: 9. The CDR3 reads CASRGLRDRENTGELFF. CDR3 bases: TGTGCCAGCAGAGGACTCCGGGACAGGGAGAACACCGGGGAGCTGTTTTTT.

The rearrangement uses TRBV21-1 and TRBJ1-1. TRBV21-1 is a listed pseudogene. This CDR3 has 15 amino acids. The chain's CDR3 is CASSTVGRIGAEAFF. As DNA, the CDR3 is TGTGCCAGCAGCACAGTGGGACGAATTGGCGCTGAAGCTTTCTTT.

The V call is TRBV29-1, the J call TRBJ2-7, with D unresolved. The V end lost 2 bases, the J end lost 0 bases, and 14 bases lay between the germline ends. Germline V gene sequence: CDR1 SQVTM, CDR2 ANQGSEA. The CDR3 has 15 amino acids. CDR3 sequence: CSVEWWIGTSYEQYF. CDR3 sequence (DNA): TGCAGCGTTGAATGGTGGATTGGTACCTCCTACGAGCAGTACTTC.

V usage is TRBV27 and J usage is TRBJ2-3, with no clear D. Germline lookup yields CDR1 MNHEY and CDR2 SMNVEV (reference sequence). CDR3 length equals 16 residues. Between the trimmed V and J ends, which lost 2 bases and 0 bases, there was a span of 12 bases. CDR3 loop: CASSLGVGGSTDTQYF. The CDR3 DNA follows: TGTGCCAGCAGTTTAGGAGTGGGCGGAAGCACAGATACGCAGTATTTT.

The rearrangement uses TRBV28 and TRBJ2-3, with TRBD1 as a possible D gene (6 bases). CDR3 length: 15 amino acids. The germline V gene encodes CDR1 MDHEN and CDR2 SYDVKM. Trimming pared 6 bases from V and 5 bases from J, leaving 18 bases between. The CDR3 loop reads CASRPQGSPGDTQYF. CDR3 DNA: TGTGCCAGCAGGCCCCAGGGGTCCCCTGGAGATACGCAGTATTTT.

As concerns this clone: In the same sample, other DNA sequences code for this CDR3. The rearrangement links TRBV4-1 to TRBJ2-1, with 7 bases matching TRBD2. The CDR3 runs 16 residues. The germline CDR1 and CDR2 sequences are MGHRA and YSYEKL. Trimming at V came to 4 bases and at J to 0 bases, leaving 6 bases not matched to a gene. The CDR3: CASSPERGRSYNEQFF. CDR3 nucleotide sequence: TGCGCCAGCAGCCCCGAGCGGGGCCGCTCCTACAATGAGCAGTTCTTC.

The rearrangement joins TRBV2 to TRBJ2-2; possibly TRBD1 for D (5 bases). CDR3 size: 15 residues. Per the germline V gene, CDR1 is SNHLY and CDR2 is FYNNEI. Trimming cost V 7 bases and J 2 bases, with 14 bases left between them. The CDR3 loop reads CASNLGVVNTGELFF. CDR3 sequence (DNA): TGTGCCAGCAACCTAGGGGTTGTTAACACCGGGGAGCTGTTTTTT.

The chain joins TRBV19 to TRBJ2-7; 7 bases match TRBD1. Germline assignment: CDR1 LNHDA and CDR2 SQIVND (reference sequence). The length of the CDR3 is 15 residues. V lost 5 bases to trimming and J lost 2 bases; unmatched junction nucleotides: 9. The CDR3 DNA is TGTGCCAGTAGTTGGAGCCAGGGGGAAGCCTACGAGCAGTACTTC. Encoded protein: CASSWSQGEAYEQYF.

This clone was seen once. The CDR3 DNA sequence: TGTGCCATCAGTGAGTCAACGACAGGGTTCTACGAGCAGTACTTC. Protein product: CAISESTTGFYEQYF. The chain recombines TRBV10-3 with TRBJ2-7; 7 bases are a match to TRBD1. Germline CDR1 and CDR2: ENHRY and SYGVKD. The CDR3 consists of 15 residues. The junction had 5 bases not matched to a gene; V was cut back by 0 bases and J by 3 bases.

This clone is a singleton in its sample. This chain links TRBV5-1 with TRBJ2-1; 10 nucleotides match TRBD2. CDR1 is SGHRS, CDR2 YFSETQ, per germline. CDR3 length: 16 amino acids. The V gene end was trimmed by 4 bases and the J gene end by 6 bases; junction bases not matched to a gene: 10. DNA for the CDR3: TGCGCCAGCAGCCCCTTTCCTAGCGGGAGAGGCAATGAGCAGTTCTTC. This encodes CASSPFPSGRGNEQFF.

The chain couples TRBV6-1 to TRBJ2-2; D might be TRBD1 (6 bases). The CDR3 extends over 16 amino acids. Germline CDR1 MNHNS, CDR2 SASEGT. V lost 4 bases and J lost 1, with 13 bases in between. The CDR3 sequence: CASSGWTEGNTGELFF. DNA of the CDR3: TGTGCCAGCAGTGGCTGGACAGAGGGGAACACCGGGGAGCTGTTTTTT.

This rearrangement joins TRBV7-9 to TRBJ2-2, with D tentatively TRBD1 or TRBD2 (5 bases each). In germline, CDR1 is SEHNR, CDR2 FQNEAQ (reference sequence). Trimming removed 6 bases at V and 0 bases at J, with 14 bases between. The CDR3 length is 16 residues. As DNA, the CDR3 is TGTGCCAGCAGGCCCCCCCAGGGACCGAACACCGGGGAGCTGTTTTTT. As protein: CASRPPQGPNTGELFF. The full variable domain, in which reference TRBV7-9 and TRBJ2-2 provide the parts outside the CDR3, is DTGVSQNPRHKITKRGQNVTFRCDPISEHNRLYWYRQTLGQGPEFLTYFQNEAQLEKSRLLSDRFSAERPKGSFSTLEIQRTEQGDSAMYLCASRPPQGPNTGELFFGEGSRLTVL.

This chain uses TRBV27 with TRBJ2-7, with 10 bases fitting TRBD1. The germline V gene encodes CDR1 MNHEY and CDR2 SMNVEV (reference sequence). The CDR3 contains 17 residues. Losses at the gene ends were 5 bases for V and 2 bases for J; bases not matched to a gene: 12. The CDR3, as DNA: TGTGCCAGCAGTAATATAGGACCGGGACAGGGGACCTACGAGCAGTACTTC. This codes for CASSNIGPGQGTYEQYF.

This rearrangement joins TRBV6-5 to TRBJ1-5; D gene unclear. Germline lookup yields CDR1 MNHEY and CDR2 SVGAGI. Trimming took 2 bases from V and 1 from J, leaving 9 bases between them. This CDR3 comprises 15 residues. In DNA form, the CDR3 reads TGTGCCAGCAGTTACCACGTCGCGAGCAATCAGCCCCAGCATTTT. Translating it yields CASSYHVASNQPQHF.

This chain uses TRBV4-1 with TRBJ1-2, with unresolved D. Trimming took 2 bases from V and 4 from J, leaving 17 bases between them. The CDR3 sequence is 16 residues long. Germline V gene lookup returns CDR1 MGHRA and CDR2 YSYEKL. In DNA, the CDR3 is TGCGCCAGCAGCCAACCGAGCGGGTTCCCTAGCTATGGCTACACCTTC. It encodes CASSQPSGFPSYGYTF.

The genes are TRBV6-1 and TRBJ1-2; possibly TRBD1 for D (5 bases). This CDR3 region has 11 residues. V shed 11 bases and J shed 6 bases, with 13 bases lying between them. Germline V gives CDR1 MNHNS, CDR2 SASEGT. CDR3: CAVWGGDGYTF. CDR3 nucleotide sequence: TGTGCCGTCTGGGGAGGGGATGGCTACACCTTC.

Regarding this clone: This same CDR3 is encoded by further DNA sequences in the sample. The CDR3 nucleotides are TGTGCCAGCAGCTTCGGGGGCACAGATACGCAGTATTTT. Protein: CASSFGGTDTQYF. V and J are TRBV7-6 and TRBJ2-3; D is perhaps TRBD2 (5 bases). The germline V and J ends were trimmed by 3 bases and 1 base, with 5 bases remaining between them. Germline V CDR1 and CDR2: SGHVS, FNYEAQ. The CDR3 is made up of 13 amino acids.

The chain links TRBV7-8 to TRBJ1-5, with 9 nucleotides matching TRBD1. V shed 4 bases and J 6 bases; nucleotides not matched to a gene: 10. The CDR3 consists of 16 residues. Germline V gene lookup returns CDR1 SGHVS and CDR2 FQNEAQ. The CDR3 is CASSSPGQGPTQPQHF. For the CDR3, the DNA is TGTGCCAGCAGCTCGCCCGGACAGGGGCCAACTCAGCCCCAGCATTTT.

The V gene is TRBV21-1, the J gene TRBJ1-6. TRBV21-1 is a pseudogene locus. The CDR3 is 14 residues long. CDR3 DNA: TGTGCCAGCAGCAAAGGCAAGGGATATTCACCCCTCCACTTT. Translation gives CASSKGKGYSPLHF.

Concerning this clone itself: Other nucleotide sequences from this sample produce the same CDR3. The rearrangement joins TRBV27 to TRBJ1-5; possible D gene TRBD1, 6 bases. The CDR3 is made up of 14 amino acids. Trimming pared 6 bases from V and 1 base from J, leaving 10 bases between. Germline-derived CDR1 and CDR2 are MNHEY and SMNVEV (reference sequence). CDR3 protein: CASSLTGSNQPQHF. CDR3 in DNA: TGTGCCAGCAGCTTGACAGGCAGCAATCAGCCCCAGCATTTT.